These T cell receptor beta chains were read from a single sample in a study of shared clonotypes between healthy human individuals. Clones were read by immunoSEQ multiplex PCR, and TCRdb kept only the in-frame ones, dropping some. The data contain roughly 2.1 million clones, 85% to 95% of them singletons. Sequenced material: naive CD8+ T cells from PBMCs. The receptors derive from a man aged 18 to 29 in good health. Some clones in this sample may be carry-over from other donors' samples. Both conserved end residues are part of each CDR3. The order of the fields is D gene, V gene, J gene, clone size, CDR3 protein, CDR3 DNA. A D gene is named only where the DNA matches it firmly. The size field is filled for only some rows; it gives once, few, many or a size class.

TRBD2	TRBV9	TRBJ2-3	-	CASSVVAGGTDTQYF	TGTGCCAGCAGCGTAGTAGCGGGAGGGACAGATACGCAGTATTTT
TRBD1	TRBV4-1	TRBJ2-5	-	CASSQAGTGDTETQYF	TGCGCCAGCAGCCAAGCTGGGACAGGGGATACAGAGACCCAGTACTTC
TRBD1	TRBV28	TRBJ1-1	-	CASSLPTGGYAEAFF	TGTGCCAGCAGTTTACCGACAGGGGGCTACGCTGAAGCTTTCTTT
-	TRBV27	TRBJ2-7	-	CASSLYRDGYEQYF	TGTGCCAGCAGTTTATACAGGGACGGCTACGAGCAGTACTTC
-	TRBV4-2	TRBJ1-5	-	CASSQAGVQVAPSGHQPQHF	TGTGCCAGCAGCCAGGCTGGGGTTCAGGTGGCCCCTTCGGGCCATCAGCCCCAGCATTTT
TRBD2	TRBV27	TRBJ2-1	-	CASSVTLAGGANEQFF	TGTGCCAGCAGTGTTACTCTAGCGGGAGGGGCTAATGAGCAGTTCTTC
TRBD2	TRBV28	TRBJ2-1	-	CASSLWVAGEVEQFF	TGTGCCAGCAGTTTATGGGTAGCGGGAGAGGTTGAGCAGTTCTTC
TRBD2	TRBV12-5	TRBJ2-3	once	CASGLSLAGSDTQYF	TGTGCTAGTGGTTTGTCACTAGCGGGCTCAGATACGCAGTATTTT
TRBD2	TRBV28	TRBJ2-7	once	CASSLSLIAGGDDEQYF	TGTGCCAGCAGTCTCTCACTTATAGCGGGAGGGGACGACGAGCAGTACTTC
TRBD1	TRBV28	TRBJ2-2	-	CASSSYQGATGELFF	TGTGCCAGCAGTTCGTACCAGGGGGCTACCGGGGAGCTGTTTTTT
-	TRBV28	TRBJ2-7	-	CASSLEGPGPEQYF	TGTGCCAGCAGTCTGGAGGGCCCCGGGCCCGAGCAGTACTTC
-	TRBV13	TRBJ1-1	-	CASSLAGNTEAFF	TGTGCCAGCAGCTTAGCCGGGAACACTGAAGCTTTCTTT
TRBD1	TRBV5-5	TRBJ1-4	-	CASSSPDRGFEKLFF	TGTGCCAGCAGCTCCCCGGACAGGGGCTTCGAAAAACTGTTTTTT
-	TRBV27	TRBJ2-1	-	CASSSPGSYNEQFF	TGTGCCAGCAGTTCCCCAGGGAGCTACAATGAGCAGTTCTTC
-	TRBV11-2	TRBJ2-7	-	CASSTTAGASYEQYF	TGTGCCAGCAGCACCACCGCCGGGGCCTCCTACGAGCAGTACTTC
TRBD2	TRBV30	TRBJ2-7	-	CAWRSPGLVYEQYF	TGTGCCTGGAGGTCCCCGGGACTAGTCTACGAGCAGTACTTC
-	TRBV9	TRBJ2-1	-	CASSEGTLVDEQFF	TGTGCCAGCAGCGAGGGGACCCTAGTCGATGAGCAGTTCTTC
TRBD1	TRBV11-2	TRBJ2-7	-	CASSLRGQFSSYEQYF	TGTGCCAGCAGCCTAAGGGGACAGTTTAGCTCCTACGAGCAGTACTTC
-	TRBV4-1	TRBJ1-1	-	CASSQFPDGAEAFF	TGCGCCAGCAGCCAATTTCCCGATGGGGCTGAAGCTTTCTTT